This T cell receptor (beta chain) appears in the sequencing data of a study of blood T cell repertoires in COVID-19. In the original analysis: The authors estimated nucleated cell counts from reference gene primer amplification. TCRdb's table, derived via immunoSEQ multiplex PCR, lists solely in-frame clones and lacks some. V, J and clone size are those of that table, while D and trimming were read from the DNA. The sample shows about 480,000 clones, roughly 88% of them seen only once. The sequence was obtained from a woman in her 50s with COVID-19, enrolled during active disease. Specimen: peripheral blood.

The CDR3 region has the DNA TGTGCCAGTCGAGGAGGCAATCAGCCCCAGCATTTT. It yields the protein CASRGGNQPQHF. The gene calls are TRBV19 and TRBJ1-5, with D unclear. CDR3 length: 12 residues. Germline V gene sequence: CDR1 LNHDA, CDR2 SQIVND (reference sequence). V was cut by 8 bases and J by 2 bases, with 7 bases left in between.